This T cell receptor (beta chain) was sequenced in a study of PD-1 and CTLA-4 blockade in melanoma. Libraries were prepared by immunoSEQ multiplex PCR; TCRdb keeps only in-frame clonotypes and omits some of them. Among 7,000 to 8,000 clones, around 80% were seen once, and the ten largest hold 35% to 50%. This receptor was identified in a human donor with melanoma. Specimen: CD8+ T cells from peripheral blood, collected before anti-PD-1 treatment.

DNA of the CDR3: TGTGCCAGCAGCGTAGAAGGGACAGGTGATGAAAAACTGTTTTTT. It yields the protein CASSVEGTGDEKLFF. The rearrangement links TRBV9 to TRBJ1-4; 8 bases align to TRBD1. V gave up 0 bases and J gave up 6 bases; unmatched junction bases: 4. The germline V gene encodes CDR1 SGDLS and CDR2 YYNGEE. CDR3 length equals 15 residues.